This paragraph reports one T cell receptor beta chain. The antigen remains unidentified. CDR3 length equals 13 residues. V shed 5 bases, J shed 5 bases, and the junction held 2 bases outside the gene matches. The germline CDR1 and CDR2 sequences are LNHDA and SQIVND (reference sequence). Data came from immunoSEQ multiplex PCR; TCRdb stores just in-frame clones and leaves some out. The table includes about 69,000 clones, 65% to 80% detected once. This sample is drawn from a study of OX40 agonist ivuxolimab in advanced cancers. Background on the study: Earlier anti-PD-1, anti-PD-L1 or anti-CTLA-4 therapy was permitted; roughly 40% had received some. Patients achieving partial responses numbered three: one hepatocellular carcinoma case and two cutaneous melanoma cases.

Study-wide results and caveats: CD8+ T cells (on average) carried more expanded clones than CD4+ T cells.

Source: CD4+ or CD8+ T cells sorted from blood, taken in a trial of the OX40 agonist ivuxolimab. V gene TRBV19 combines with J gene TRBJ2-1; 8 bases match TRBD1. The clonotype comes from an adult with an advanced solid tumor such as melanoma, head and neck, liver or kidney cancer. As DNA, the CDR3 is TGTGCCAGTAGTCAGGGGGCGGACAATGAGCAGTTCTTC. Its protein product is CASSQGADNEQFF.